This T cell receptor beta chain derives from a study of OX40 agonist ivuxolimab in advanced cancers. Remarks on this clone: Its antigen is not identified.

Here immunoSEQ multiplex PCR was the method, and the copy in TCRdb shows in-frame clones only, minus some. This repertoire shows around 60,000 clones, approximately 79% found once; its top ten account for roughly 11%. General study points: Some of the nonresponding patients also showed low levels of normalized T-cell clonal expansion.

The sample here was CD4+ or CD8+ T cells sorted from blood, taken in a trial of the OX40 agonist ivuxolimab. The receptor comes from an adult with an advanced solid tumor such as melanoma, head and neck, liver or kidney cancer.

The CDR3 DNA is TGTGCCAGCAGCCCAGGGGGCGGTCAGCCCCAGCATTTT. Protein: CASSPGGGQPQHF. This chain uses TRBV7-2 with TRBJ1-5; 8 bases line up with TRBD1. The CDR3 contains 13 residues. With V trimmed by 5 bases and J by 6 bases, 3 bases remained unmatched. Germline assignment: CDR1 SGHTA and CDR2 FQGNSA.